One and the same sample provided the 2 T cell receptor beta chains below, sequenced in a study of T cell responses to AZD1222 COVID-19 vaccine. Clones were read by immunoSEQ multiplex PCR, and TCRdb kept only the in-frame ones, dropping some. Of 100,000 to 150,000 clones in the sample, about 93% were seen once. The sequences come from peripheral blood, collected 28 days after the second AZD1222 dose. The receptors come from an adult who received the AZD1222 COVID-19 vaccine.

V is TRBV6-4 and J is TRBJ2-5; perhaps TRBD1 as D (5 bases). The V gene's germline CDR1 is MRHNA and CDR2 SNTAGT. V lost 7 bases, J lost 2 bases, and 17 bases lay in between. The CDR3 contains 15 residues. The DNA for the CDR3 is TGTGCCAGCACCATCCTCATGACAGAGCAAGAGACCCAGTACTTC. This gives the protein CASTILMTEQETQYF.

The V call is TRBV5-1, the J call TRBJ2-4; TRBD1 matches 9 bases. The CDR3 has 19 residues. Losses at the gene ends were 4 bases for V and 1 base for J; bases not matched to a gene: 15. CDR1 and CDR2 from the germline V gene are SGHRS and YFSETQ. Written as DNA, the CDR3 is TGCGCCAGCAGCGATGGACAGGGGATGATCGCGCGCGCCAAAAACATTCAGTACTTC. This encodes CASSDGQGMIARAKNIQYF.